This TCR beta chain was recorded in a study of T cells after yellow fever vaccination. Overall study findings and caveats: The study re-detected most primary-vaccination clones after the booster (96% CD4, 80% to 90% CD8). Weaker overall, the secondary response nonetheless peaked faster (day 5 versus 15). Abundant bulk-derived clonotypes could contaminate FACS-sorted repertoires.

In germline, CDR1 is MNHNY, CDR2 SVGAGI (reference sequence). There are 12 residues in the CDR3. Trimming removed 6 bases from V and 6 bases from J, with 6 bases in between. This clonotype occurred a few times. Antigen unknown. The 5'RACE template-switching step produced TCR cDNA and added a universal primer site and UMIs. One entry per CDR3 protein, called by TCRdb with MiXCR from the 5' RACE reads. Of some 320,000 distinct CDR3 sequences listed, less than 9.5% were seen once; the top ten hold over 3%. The sequencing used CD4+ T cells sorted from PBMCs, collected 5 days after the yellow fever booster vaccination. J is TRBJ1-6 and V is TRBV6-6; D gene unclear. This clonotype was sampled from a man between 18 and 29 years old who received the YFV17D yellow fever vaccine. CDR3 protein: CASRDRNSPLHF. The CDR3 region has the DNA TGTGCCAGCAGAGACCGTAATTCACCCCTCCACTTT.